Included here is one TCR beta chain sequence, with context. Its cognate antigen is unknown. The amount of total RNA extracted per sample was at least 5 micrograms. The sample belongs to a study of blood T cells in healthy people across ages. Overall study findings and caveats: Naive CD4+ cells and diversity were both higher in long-lived donors than in aged donors. Getting older went along with TCR beta diversity per million T cells dropping roughly linearly.

Per the germline V gene, CDR1 is SGHRS and CDR2 is YFSETQ. This CDR3 region has 13 residues. Trimming took 2 bases from V and 5 from J, leaving 10 bases between them. The second PCR ran about 6 to 12 cycles with a sample-barcoded 5' primer and J-beta primers. Samples each returned at least 2.5 million CDR3-containing paired-end reads. In TCRdb, the 5' RACE reads were re-called with MiXCR into one record per CDR3 protein. Of hundreds of thousands of distinct CDR3 sequences detected, roughly 56% appear once; the ten largest clones hold roughly 26%. V gene TRBV5-1 combines with J gene TRBJ1-1; D unresolved. This receptor was obtained from a man aged 35-49 years in good health. Sample: blood. In DNA form, the CDR3 reads TGCGCCAGCAGCTTAAATACGGGGACTGAAGCTTTCTTT. This codes for CASSLNTGTEAFF.